This T cell receptor beta chain was captured by sequencing in a study of shared clonotypes between healthy human individuals (dated by TCRdb to about 2020). About the study as a whole: Three men and two women, aged 18 to 49 years, made up the cohort. Libraries were prepared and TCR repertoires were sequenced by different laboratories using diverse techniques, in order to increase sequencing depth and limit assay-specific biases. Leukapheresis yielded between about 0.94 and 10 billion PBMCs per donor. For each donor, three plates each were used for CD4 naive and CD4 memory, two plates were used for CD8 naive, and one plate was used for CD8 memory. To estimate repertoire size and how much clonotypes are shared between individuals, the study performed deep sequencing of blood TCR repertoires from 4 to 6 healthy adults. General study outcomes and caveats: Even with the large sequencing depth, rarefaction of the sorted-subset datasets indicated that sequencing was incomplete. Because the study included only a small number of donors, the genetic and exposure-history diversity represented was limited. Across several donors, around 5% of naive CD4, around 3.5% of naive CD8, 2% to 2.5% of memory CD4, and over 0.35% of memory CD8 clonotypes were shared. Estimated clonotype richness was generally larger for naive than for memory subsets. Pairwise subsampling indicated that sequencing depth was expected to affect the degree of clonotype sharing among donors. Sampling was restricted to blood, and TCR repertoires in tissue are likely to differ from TCR repertoires in blood. Higher generation probabilities were observed for clonotypes shared by all four sorted-subset donors than for non-shared clonotypes.

Using the deep immunoSEQ assay, TCR CDR3 regions were amplified from genomic DNA by multiplex PCR. For each cell subset, the extracted genomic DNA was distributed evenly across all wells of several immunoSEQ 96-well plates, and each plate served as one replicate. For sorted subsets, roughly 200 ng genomic DNA, equal to 30,000 to 35,000 T cell genomes, was loaded into each replicate PCR. Purified libraries were quantified with a Qubit 3.0 fluorometer, sized on a Bioanalyzer 2100, and re-quantified with the KAPA Library Quantification kit. A separate single-read 150-cycle Illumina NextSeq 550 flow cell was used to sequence each immunoSEQ 96-well plate. Per the authors' processing: Because only junctional sequences without quality scores were contained in the immunoSEQ output, filtering matching that applied to full-length reads could not be performed. Sequences were annotated with PyIR, a Python wrapper for IgBLAST v1.9, and V/J genes and CDR3 were assigned using IMGT germline references. Reads with weak V/J assignments (E-value above 1e-6), missing CDR3, stop codons, out-of-frame junctions, or ambiguous translated residues were removed. V3J clonotypes were defined as sequences sharing an identical inferred V gene, J gene, and CDR3 amino acid sequence. Percentage overlap between repertoires was computed as shared unique clonotypes divided by the size of the smaller repertoire. Three approaches were used to assess repertoire richness: RTK rarefaction, the Chao1 estimator, and Recon v2.1 estimates of unobserved clonotypes. Generation probabilities for all TCRbeta clonotypes obtained by the gDNA method from a handful of donors were computed using OLGA. The source is immuneACCESS, and TCRdb retained only in-frame sequences with V and J called. Part of the clones is not carried over; for the studies checked, unresolved V genes explain less than half of this, and the remainder is unexplained. The D gene and trimming were derived from the DNA, and the V and J assignments and clone size from that table. In all, the sample holds about 2 million clones, and about 95% of those were seen once. In total, the top ten clones hold roughly 1% of the sample.

This clone was seen only once. Its binding antigen is unknown. Base qualities are missing; no much larger clone stands one base away. CD8 naive samples consisted of CD45RO-negative cells that were positively selected for CCR7, yielding a CD45RA+CCR7+ population without TemRA cells. Donors were healthy HIV-negative adults with no recently reported acute infections or vaccinations. Only Caucasian adults living in Nashville, Tennessee, USA were represented among the donors. After blood collection by leukapheresis, PBMCs were isolated using Ficoll-Histopaque density gradient centrifugation and then cryopreserved in the vapor phase of liquid nitrogen. Analytical flow cytometry was used to check the purity and quantity of each magnetically sorted T cell population. Genomic DNA was isolated from each sorted fraction and quantified by UV absorbance on a Nanodrop 2000c. Deletion took 6 bases off V and 3 bases off J, with a span of 9 bases between the germline ends. The CDR3 numbers 12 residues from cysteine through phenylalanine. Only CDR3 DNA is held: 36 bases, read in frame from base 1. The germline V gene encodes CDR1 MNHEY and CDR2 SMNVEV (reference sequence).

The sequence was collected from a man aged 18 to 29 in good health. The chain joins TRBV27 to TRBJ2-7; no confident D gene assignment can be made. Sequencing input: naive CD8+ T cells sorted from blood. The meaning of the sample's cell subset or site label: CD45RA+CCR7+. The CDR3 sequence is CASSDPLYEQYF. The DNA sequence follows: TGTGCCAGCAGCGACCCCCTCTACGAGCAGTACTTC.